This note documents a single TCR beta chain sequence. Its antigen is currently unknown. V dropped 4 bases and J dropped 6; count of bases not matched to a gene: 9. The germline V gene has CDR1 MNHEY and CDR2 SMNVEV (reference sequence). The CDR3 length is 16 residues. The sample is drawn from a study of STAT5B mutations in CD4+ large granular lymphocyte leukemia. Broader study findings: Patient CD4-sorted repertoires looked more clonal than healthy CD4+ repertoires, even without putative leukemic clones.

This was a survey-level run. Clones were sequenced by immunoSEQ multiplex PCR, and TCRdb holds only the in-frame ones, with some missing. The profile shows 45,000 to 55,000 clones, about 70% of them singletons. The clonotype was recovered from a human donor in good health. Sequencing was done on a sample of CD4+ T cells from blood buffy coats. The chain is built from TRBV27 and TRBJ1-4, with 9 nucleotides matching TRBD1. CDR3 protein: CASSSLPGQGDEKLFF. CDR3 nucleotides: TGTGCCAGCAGTTCGCTACCGGGACAGGGTGATGAAAAACTGTTTTTT.